The clone carrying this TCR beta chain appeared once. The germline CDR1 and CDR2 sequences are MGHRA and YSYEKL. CDR3 length equals 14 residues. V shed 4 bases and J shed 10 bases, with 17 bases lying between them. This specimen comes from a study of cytomegalovirus exposure and HLA in healthy donors. Study-wide context: Samples from HLA-typed donors yielded approximately 88 million unique TCRs in an early data release.

Primers for the PCR totalled 60 Vbeta and 13 Jbeta. Here immunoSEQ multiplex PCR was the method, and the copy in TCRdb shows in-frame clones only, minus some. The sample yields around 110,000 clones, 82% seen once. This TCR derives from a man under 40 in good health and CMV-seropositive. The chain has TRBV4-1 and TRBJ1-5; D is undetermined. The sequenced material came from PBMCs. The CDR3 region has the DNA TGCGCCAGCAGCCGAGGAACCCCGAACCAACCCCAGCATTTT. It is translated as CASSRGTPNQPQHF.